The entry below gives a single T cell receptor (beta chain) sequence along with its context. These data originate in a study of T cell changes during pregnancy in multiple sclerosis. Only in-frame clones appear in the TCRdb table, and some are missing; sequencing was by immunoSEQ multiplex PCR. The table lists about 72,000 clones, about 90% of them singletons. This TCR derives from a female donor in good health, enrolled as a control in a pregnancy study. Material: peripheral blood, obtained in the first trimester of pregnancy.

The CDR3 spells CASRGRGSQETQYF. The CDR3, as DNA: TGTGCCAGCAGGGGCAGGGGGTCCCAAGAGACCCAGTACTTC. The chain joins TRBV2 to TRBJ2-5; 7 bases are shared with TRBD1. Looked up from germline, CDR1 is SNHLY and CDR2 is FYNNEI. Trimming cost V 6 bases and J 1 base; bases outside gene matches: 5. This CDR3 comprises 14 residues.